This T cell receptor (beta chain) was identified in a study of vaccination effects on CD4 cells after COVID-19. Notes on the study in general: Clones that were induced by infection or by vaccine showed marked contraction late after vaccination.

Using immunoSEQ multiplex PCR, the repertoire was profiled, and TCRdb retains in-frame clones only, with some absent. This sample has about 11,000 clones, with just under 75% found just once. On this clone itself: What it binds is unknown.

The J segment lost 6 bases and the V segment lost 5 bases, leaving 11 bases of the junction unmatched. The CDR3 is 16 residues long. Germline assignment: CDR1 SEHNR and CDR2 FQNEAQ (reference sequence). Ahead of sequencing, the ViraFEST assay grew antigen-specific CD4+ T cells using viral peptide pools. It was after around eleven days of culture that CD4+ T cells were isolated. The chain joins TRBV7-9 to TRBJ2-1, with 9 positions matching TRBD2. Material: CD4+ T cells from PBMCs cultured with HCoV-229E spike peptides, obtained before COVID-19 vaccination. The receptor comes from a human donor who received a COVID-19 vaccine. The chain's CDR3 is CASSPRSAGGGNEQFF. CDR3 sequence (DNA): TGTGCCAGCAGCCCGAGAAGCGCGGGAGGGGGCAATGAGCAGTTCTTC.